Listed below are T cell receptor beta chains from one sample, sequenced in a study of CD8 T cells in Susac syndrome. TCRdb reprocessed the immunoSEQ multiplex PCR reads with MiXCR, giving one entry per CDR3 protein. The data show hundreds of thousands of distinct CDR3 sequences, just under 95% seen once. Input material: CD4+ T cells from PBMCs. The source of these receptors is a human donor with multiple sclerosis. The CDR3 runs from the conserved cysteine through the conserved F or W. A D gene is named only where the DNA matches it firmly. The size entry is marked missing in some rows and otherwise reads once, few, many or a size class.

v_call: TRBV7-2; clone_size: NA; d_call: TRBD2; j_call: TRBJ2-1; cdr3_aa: CASSRDTSGGAVEQFF; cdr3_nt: TGTGCCAGCAGCCGAGATACTAGCGGGGGGGCGGTTGAGCAGTTCTTC
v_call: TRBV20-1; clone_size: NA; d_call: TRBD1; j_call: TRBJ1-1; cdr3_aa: CSAHRGRDTEAFF; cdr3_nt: TGCAGTGCCCACAGGGGGCGGGACACTGAAGCTTTCTTT
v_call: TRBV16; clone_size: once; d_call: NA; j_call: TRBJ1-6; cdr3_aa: CASSPLGSSYNSPLHF; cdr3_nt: TGTGCCAGCAGCCCCCTAGGGAGCTCCTATAATTCACCCCTCCACTTT
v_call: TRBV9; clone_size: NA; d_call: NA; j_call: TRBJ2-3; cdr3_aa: CASSALLISTDTQYF; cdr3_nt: TGTGCCAGCAGCGCATTGCTGATTAGCACAGATACGCAGTATTTT
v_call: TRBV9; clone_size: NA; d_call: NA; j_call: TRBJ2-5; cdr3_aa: CASSVEQETQYF; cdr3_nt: TGTGCCAGCAGCGTAGAACAGGAGACCCAGTACTTC
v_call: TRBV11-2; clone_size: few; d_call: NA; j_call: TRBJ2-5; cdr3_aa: CASSLDPQETQYF; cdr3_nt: TGTGCCAGCAGCTTAGACCCCCAAGAGACCCAGTACTTC
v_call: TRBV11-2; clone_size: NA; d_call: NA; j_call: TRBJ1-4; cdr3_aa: CASSSRDGRNEKLFF; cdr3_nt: TGTGCCAGCAGCTCGCGGGACGGACGAAATGAAAAACTGTTTTTT
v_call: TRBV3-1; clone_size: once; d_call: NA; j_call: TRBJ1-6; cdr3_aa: CASSQTRGAPLHF; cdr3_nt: TGTGCCAGCAGCCAAACAAGGGGGGCACCCCTCCACTTT
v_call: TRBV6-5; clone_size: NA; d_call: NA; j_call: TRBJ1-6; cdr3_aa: CASSYWASLGSPLHF; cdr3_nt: TGTGCCAGCAGTTACTGGGCATCCCTGGGTTCACCCCTCCACTTT
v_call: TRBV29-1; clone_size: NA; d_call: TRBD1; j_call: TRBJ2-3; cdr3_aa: CSVTGTGTDTQYF; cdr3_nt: TGCAGCGTAACAGGGACAGGCACAGATACGCAGTATTTT
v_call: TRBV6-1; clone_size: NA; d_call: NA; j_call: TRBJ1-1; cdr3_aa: CVSRPPNTEAFF; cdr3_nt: TGTGTGTCAAGGCCGCCGAACACTGAAGCTTTCTTT
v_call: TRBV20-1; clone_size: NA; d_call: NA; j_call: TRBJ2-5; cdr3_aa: CSATGDRETQYF; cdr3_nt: TGCAGTGCTACAGGGGATCGAGAGACCCAGTACTTC
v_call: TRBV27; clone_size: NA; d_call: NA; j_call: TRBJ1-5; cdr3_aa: CASRQINQPQHF; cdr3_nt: TGTGCCAGCCGACAGATCAATCAGCCCCAGCATTTT
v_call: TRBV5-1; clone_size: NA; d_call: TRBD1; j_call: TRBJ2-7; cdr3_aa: CASSTGQPEQYF; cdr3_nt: TGCGCCAGCAGCACGGGACAGCCCGAGCAGTACTTC
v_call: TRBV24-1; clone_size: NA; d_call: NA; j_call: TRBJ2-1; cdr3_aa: CATDLQEQFF; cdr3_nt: TGTGCCACCGACCTACAGGAGCAGTTCTTC
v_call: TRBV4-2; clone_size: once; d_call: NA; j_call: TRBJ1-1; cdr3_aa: CASSRGISGEAFF; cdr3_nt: TGTGCCAGCAGCCGAGGGATCTCCGGTGAAGCTTTCTTT
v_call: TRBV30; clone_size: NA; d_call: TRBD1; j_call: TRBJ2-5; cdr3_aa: CALGAGGETQYF; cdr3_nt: TGTGCCTTAGGGGCAGGGGGCGAGACCCAGTACTTC
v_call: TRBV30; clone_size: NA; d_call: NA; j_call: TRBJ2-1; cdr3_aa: CAWSVGGPRFF; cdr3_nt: TGTGCCTGGAGTGTAGGCGGGCCGCGGTTCTTC
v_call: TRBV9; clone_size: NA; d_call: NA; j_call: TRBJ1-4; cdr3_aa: CASSRETSEKLFF; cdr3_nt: TGTGCCAGCTCCAGGGAGACGAGTGAAAAACTGTTTTTT
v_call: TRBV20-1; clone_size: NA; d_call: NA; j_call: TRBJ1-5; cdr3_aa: CSAFTSNQPQHF; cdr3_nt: TGCAGTGCTTTTACGAGCAATCAGCCCCAGCATTTT
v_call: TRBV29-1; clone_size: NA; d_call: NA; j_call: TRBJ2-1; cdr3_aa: CSVTPYLNEQFF; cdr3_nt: TGCAGCGTTACCCCGTACCTCAATGAGCAGTTCTTC
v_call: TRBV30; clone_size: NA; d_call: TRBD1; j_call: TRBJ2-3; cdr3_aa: CAWSLTGERDTQYF; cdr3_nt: TGTGCCTGGAGTCTAACAGGGGAGAGGGATACGCAGTATTTT
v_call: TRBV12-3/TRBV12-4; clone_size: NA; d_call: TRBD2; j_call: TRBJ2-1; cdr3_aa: CASSLASGGAVGEQFF; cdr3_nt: TGTGCCAGCAGTTTAGCGAGCGGGGGGGCCGTCGGTGAGCAGTTCTTC
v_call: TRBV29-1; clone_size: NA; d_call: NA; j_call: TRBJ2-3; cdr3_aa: CSVVPLGDTQYF; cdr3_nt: TGCAGCGTTGTCCCCCTGGGCGATACGCAGTATTTT
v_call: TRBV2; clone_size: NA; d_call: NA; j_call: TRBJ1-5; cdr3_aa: CASSEQPISNQPQHF; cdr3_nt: TGTGCCAGCAGTGAACAACCTATTAGCAATCAGCCCCAGCATTTT
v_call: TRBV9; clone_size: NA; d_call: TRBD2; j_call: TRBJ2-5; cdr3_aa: CASSVASGYQETQYF; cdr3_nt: TGTGCCAGCAGCGTTGCTAGCGGGTACCAAGAGACCCAGTACTTC
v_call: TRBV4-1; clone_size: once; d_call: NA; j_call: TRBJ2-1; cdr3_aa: CASSQAHRDNEQFF; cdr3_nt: TGCGCCAGCAGCCAAGCACACCGGGACAATGAGCAGTTCTTC
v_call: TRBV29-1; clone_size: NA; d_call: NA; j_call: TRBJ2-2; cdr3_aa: CSVRLGTGELFF; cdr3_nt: TGCAGCGTTCGTTTGGGCACCGGGGAGCTGTTTTTT
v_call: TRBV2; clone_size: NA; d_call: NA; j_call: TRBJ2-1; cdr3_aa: CAIFTGIEQFF; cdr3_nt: TGTGCCATCTTCACGGGGATCGAGCAGTTCTTC
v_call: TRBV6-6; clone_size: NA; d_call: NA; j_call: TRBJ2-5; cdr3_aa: CASSYRDQETQYF; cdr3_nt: TGTGCCAGCAGTTACAGGGACCAAGAGACCCAGTACTTC
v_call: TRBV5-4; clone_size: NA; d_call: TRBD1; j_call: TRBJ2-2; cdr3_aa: CASRQTGVGELFF; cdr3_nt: TGTGCCAGCAGGCAGACAGGGGTCGGGGAGCTGTTTTTT
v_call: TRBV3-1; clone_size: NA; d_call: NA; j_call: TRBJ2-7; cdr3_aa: CASSLPQGLSEQYF; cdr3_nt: TGTGCCAGCAGCCTCCCTCAGGGGCTTAGCGAGCAGTACTTC
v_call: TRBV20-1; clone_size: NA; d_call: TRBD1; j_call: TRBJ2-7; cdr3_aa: CSAMTGVEQYF; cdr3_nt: TGCAGTGCTATGACAGGGGTCGAGCAGTACTTC
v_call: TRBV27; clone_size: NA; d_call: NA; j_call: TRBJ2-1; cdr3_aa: CAIGRVGSYNEQFF; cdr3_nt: TGTGCCATCGGTCGGGTGGGCTCCTACAATGAGCAGTTCTTC
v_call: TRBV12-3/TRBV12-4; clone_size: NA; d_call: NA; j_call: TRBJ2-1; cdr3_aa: CASSFINEQFF; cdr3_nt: TGTGCCAGCAGTTTTATCAATGAGCAGTTCTTC
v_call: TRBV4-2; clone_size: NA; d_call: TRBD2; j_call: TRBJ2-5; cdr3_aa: CASSHGSGGAQETQYF; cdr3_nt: TGTGCCAGCAGCCACGGTAGCGGGGGGGCACAAGAGACCCAGTACTTC
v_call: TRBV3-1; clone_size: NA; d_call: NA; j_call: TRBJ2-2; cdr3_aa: CASSHFEPGELFF; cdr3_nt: TGTGCCAGCAGCCACTTCGAGCCCGGGGAGCTGTTTTTT
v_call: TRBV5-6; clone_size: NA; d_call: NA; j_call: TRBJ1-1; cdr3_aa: CASSPLARSNTEAFF; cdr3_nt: TGTGCCAGCAGCCCCCTGGCGAGATCTAACACTGAAGCTTTCTTT
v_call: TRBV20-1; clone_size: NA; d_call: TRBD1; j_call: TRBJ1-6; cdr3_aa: CSARATGADSPLHF; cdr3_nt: TGCAGTGCTAGAGCGACAGGGGCCGATTCACCCCTCCACTTT
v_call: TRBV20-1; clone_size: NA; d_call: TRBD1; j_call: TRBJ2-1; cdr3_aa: CSAINSGQGGNEQFF; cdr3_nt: TGCAGTGCTATAAACTCGGGACAGGGAGGGAATGAGCAGTTCTTC
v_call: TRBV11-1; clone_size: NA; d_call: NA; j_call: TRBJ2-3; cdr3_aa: CASSPYFGGNADTQYF; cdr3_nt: TGTGCCAGCAGCCCGTATTTCGGAGGAAATGCAGATACGCAGTATTTT
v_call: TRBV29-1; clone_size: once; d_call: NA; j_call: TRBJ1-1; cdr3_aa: CSVETVQTEAFF; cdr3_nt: TGCAGCGTTGAGACAGTCCAAACTGAAGCTTTCTTT
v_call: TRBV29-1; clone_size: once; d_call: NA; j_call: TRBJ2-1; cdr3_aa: CSVEETVGPESSYNEQFF; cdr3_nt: TGCAGCGTTGAGGAGACTGTCGGTCCCGAGAGCTCCTACAATGAGCAGTTCTTC
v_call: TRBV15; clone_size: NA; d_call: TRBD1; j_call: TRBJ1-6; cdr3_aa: CATSRDRQGFSPLHF; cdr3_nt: TGTGCCACCAGCAGGGATAGACAGGGATTCTCACCCCTCCACTTT
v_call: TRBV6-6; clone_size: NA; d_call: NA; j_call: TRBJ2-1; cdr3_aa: CASSDGGAPDEQFF; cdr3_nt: TGTGCCAGCAGTGATGGGGGGGCGCCGGATGAGCAGTTCTTC
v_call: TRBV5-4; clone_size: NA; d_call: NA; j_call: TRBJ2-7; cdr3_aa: CASSLGQGLTYEQYF; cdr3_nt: TGTGCCAGCAGCTTGGGGCAGGGCCTGACCTACGAGCAGTACTTC
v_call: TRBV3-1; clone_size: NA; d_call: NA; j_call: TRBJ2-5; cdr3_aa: CASSQDLEQETQYF; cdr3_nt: TGTGCCAGCAGCCAAGATTTAGAACAAGAGACCCAGTACTTC
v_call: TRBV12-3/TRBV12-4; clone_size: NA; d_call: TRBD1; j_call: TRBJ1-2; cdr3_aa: CASRWTGQGGYTF; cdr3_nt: TGTGCCAGCAGATGGACAGGGCAGGGAGGCTACACCTTC
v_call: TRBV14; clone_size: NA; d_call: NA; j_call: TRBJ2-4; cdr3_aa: CASNPDWGNIQYF; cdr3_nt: TGTGCCAGCAACCCCGACTGGGGAAACATTCAGTACTTC
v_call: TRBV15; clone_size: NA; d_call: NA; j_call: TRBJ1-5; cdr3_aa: CATSRDLMGPNSNQPQHF; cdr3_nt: TGTGCCACCAGCAGAGATTTAATGGGGCCTAATAGCAATCAGCCCCAGCATTTT
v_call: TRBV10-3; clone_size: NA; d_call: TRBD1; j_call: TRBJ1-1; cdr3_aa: CAITPTGTEAFF; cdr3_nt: TGTGCCATCACCCCGACAGGGACTGAAGCTTTCTTT
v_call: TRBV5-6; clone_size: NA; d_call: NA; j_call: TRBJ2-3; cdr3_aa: CASSFLGGDPTDTQYF; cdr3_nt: TGTGCCAGCAGCTTCCTTGGCGGGGACCCCACAGATACGCAGTATTTT
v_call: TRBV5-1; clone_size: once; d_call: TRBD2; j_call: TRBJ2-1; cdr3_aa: CASLGPTSGGANEQFF; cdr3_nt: TGCGCCAGCCTAGGGCCCACTAGCGGGGGGGCCAATGAGCAGTTCTTC
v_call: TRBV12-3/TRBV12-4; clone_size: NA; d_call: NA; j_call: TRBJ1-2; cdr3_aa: CASSLARGPSYGYTF; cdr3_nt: TGTGCCAGCAGTTTAGCGCGGGGTCCCAGCTATGGCTACACCTTC
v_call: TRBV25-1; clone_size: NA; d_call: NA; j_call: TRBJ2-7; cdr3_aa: CATGLSLKYEQYF; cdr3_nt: TGTGCCACCGGGTTATCACTTAAGTACGAGCAGTACTTC
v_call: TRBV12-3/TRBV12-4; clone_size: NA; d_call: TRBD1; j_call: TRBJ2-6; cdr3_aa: CASRRTTGASGANVLTF; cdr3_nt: TGTGCCAGCAGACGAACGACAGGGGCCTCTGGGGCCAACGTCCTGACTTTC
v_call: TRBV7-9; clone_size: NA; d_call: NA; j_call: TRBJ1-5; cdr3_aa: CASSLMGGNQPQHF; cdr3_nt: TGTGCCAGCAGCTTAATGGGGGGCAATCAGCCCCAGCATTTT